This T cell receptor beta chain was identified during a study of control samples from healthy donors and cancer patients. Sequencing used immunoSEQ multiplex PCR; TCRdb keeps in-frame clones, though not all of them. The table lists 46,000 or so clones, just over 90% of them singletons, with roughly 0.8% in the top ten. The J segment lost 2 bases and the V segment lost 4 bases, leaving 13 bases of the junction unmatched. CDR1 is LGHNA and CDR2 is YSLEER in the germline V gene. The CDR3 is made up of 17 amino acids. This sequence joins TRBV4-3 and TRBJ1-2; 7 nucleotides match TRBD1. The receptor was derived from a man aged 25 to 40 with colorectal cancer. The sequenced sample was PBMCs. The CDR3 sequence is CASSRLLQGTRNYGYTF. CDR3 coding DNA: TGCGCCAGCAGCCGTCTTTTACAGGGGACAAGAAACTATGGCTACACCTTC.